This T cell receptor beta chain was captured in a study of blood T cells in healthy people across ages. This clonotype was seen more than once but under ten times. V lost 4 bases to trimming and J lost 7 bases; unmatched junction nucleotides: 3. CDR1 is SQVTM and CDR2 is ANQGSEA in the germline V gene. The CDR3 extends over 11 amino acids. Primed by a sample-barcoded 5' primer and a J-beta primer mix, a second PCR proceeded for about 7 to 11 cycles. TCRdb itself ran the 5' RACE reads through MiXCR, one entry per CDR3 protein. This sample has about 780,000 distinct CDR3 sequences; about a quarter occur once, and the top ten carry around 3%. These data were likewise used in another study, on T cells of mothers and their children. According to that study: Detection yielded no persistent microchimeric T cell clones.

What was sequenced was blood. The rearrangement uses TRBV29-1 and TRBJ2-7, with 8 bases lining up with TRBD1. The TCR comes from a boy between 10 and 17 years old in good health. This CDR3 is CSVGQGWEQYF. CDR3 DNA: TGCAGCGTTGGACAGGGGTGGGAGCAGTACTTC.